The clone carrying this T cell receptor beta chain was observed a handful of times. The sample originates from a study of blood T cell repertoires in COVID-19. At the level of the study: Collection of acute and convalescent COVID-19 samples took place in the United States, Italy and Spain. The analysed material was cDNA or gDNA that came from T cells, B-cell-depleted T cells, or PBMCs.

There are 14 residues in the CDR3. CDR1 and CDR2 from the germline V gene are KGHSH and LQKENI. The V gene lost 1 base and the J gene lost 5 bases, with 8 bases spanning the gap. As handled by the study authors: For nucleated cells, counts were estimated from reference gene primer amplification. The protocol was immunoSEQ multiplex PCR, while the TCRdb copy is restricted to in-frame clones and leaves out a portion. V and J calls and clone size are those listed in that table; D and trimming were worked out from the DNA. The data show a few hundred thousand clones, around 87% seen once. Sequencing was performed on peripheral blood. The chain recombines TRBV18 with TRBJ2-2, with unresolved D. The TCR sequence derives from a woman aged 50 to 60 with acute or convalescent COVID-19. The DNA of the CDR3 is TGTGCCAGCTCACCACTACAGAGAACCGGGGAGCTGTTTTTT. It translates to CASSPLQRTGELFF.